This TCR beta chain was identified during a study of shared clonotypes between healthy human individuals. Concerning this clone itself: The antigen remains unidentified.

Study conclusions and caveats: The study generally estimated greater richness for naive than memory subsets. Clonotype sharing among donors likely depends on sequencing depth.

An even split of each subset's genomic DNA across several immunoSEQ plates was performed. Assay: immunoSEQ multiplex PCR; the TCRdb copy retains only in-frame clones and omits some. The table has approximately 1.5 million clones, about 98% seen once. All donors qualified as healthy HIV-negative adults and had experienced no recent acute infections or vaccinations. Germline CDR1 is MDHEN and CDR2 is SYDVKM. The germline V and J ends were trimmed by 5 bases and 0 bases, with 16 bases remaining between them. The CDR3 is 16 amino acids. The sample taken for sequencing was naive CD4+ T cells sorted from blood. Subset defined: CD45RA+ positively selected. The chain has TRBV28 and TRBJ1-1; maybe TRBD1 (6 bases). The sequence came from a man aged 25 to 40 in good health. This CDR3 is CASSPAGTKMNTEAFF. The CDR3, as DNA: TGTGCCAGCAGTCCCGCGGGGACAAAAATGAACACTGAAGCTTTCTTT.